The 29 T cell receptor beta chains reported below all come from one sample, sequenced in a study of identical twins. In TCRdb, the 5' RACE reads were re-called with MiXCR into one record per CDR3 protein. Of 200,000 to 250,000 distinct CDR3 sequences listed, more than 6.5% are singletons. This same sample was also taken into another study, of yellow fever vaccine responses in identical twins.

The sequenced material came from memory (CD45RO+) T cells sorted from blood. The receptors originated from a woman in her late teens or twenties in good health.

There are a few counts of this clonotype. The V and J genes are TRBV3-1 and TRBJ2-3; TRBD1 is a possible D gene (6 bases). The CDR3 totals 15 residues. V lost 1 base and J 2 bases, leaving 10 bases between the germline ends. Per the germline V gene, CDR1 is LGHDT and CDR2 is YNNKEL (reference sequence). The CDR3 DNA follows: TGTGCCAGCAGCCAAGGACAGGCTGACACAGATACGCAGTATTTT. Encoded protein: CASSQGQADTDTQYF.

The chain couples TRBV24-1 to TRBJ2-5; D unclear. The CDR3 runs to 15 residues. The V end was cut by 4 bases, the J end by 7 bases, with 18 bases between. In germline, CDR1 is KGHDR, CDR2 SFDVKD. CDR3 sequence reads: CATSEARTGSWTQYF. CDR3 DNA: TGTGCCACCAGTGAGGCTCGGACCGGATCGTGGACCCAGTACTTC.

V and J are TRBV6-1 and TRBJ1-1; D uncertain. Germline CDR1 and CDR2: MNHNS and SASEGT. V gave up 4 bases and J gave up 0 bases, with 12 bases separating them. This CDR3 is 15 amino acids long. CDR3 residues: CASSAELPLNTEAFF. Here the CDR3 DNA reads TGTGCCAGCAGTGCTGAGCTCCCTTTGAACACTGAAGCTTTCTTT.

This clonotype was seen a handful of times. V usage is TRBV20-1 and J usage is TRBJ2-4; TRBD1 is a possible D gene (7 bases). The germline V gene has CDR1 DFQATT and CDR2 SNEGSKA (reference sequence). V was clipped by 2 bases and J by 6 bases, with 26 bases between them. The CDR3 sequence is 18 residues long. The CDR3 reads CSARRPPEYGQGGNIQYF. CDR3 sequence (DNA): TGCAGTGCTAGAAGGCCCCCGGAGTACGGGCAGGGGGGAAACATTCAGTACTTC.

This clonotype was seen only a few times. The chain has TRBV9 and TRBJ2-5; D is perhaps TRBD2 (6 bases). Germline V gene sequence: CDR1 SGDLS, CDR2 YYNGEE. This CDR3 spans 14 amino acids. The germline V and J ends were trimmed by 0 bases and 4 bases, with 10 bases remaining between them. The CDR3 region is CASSVVGGAETQYF. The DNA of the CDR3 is TGTGCCAGCAGCGTAGTTGGAGGGGCAGAGACCCAGTACTTC.

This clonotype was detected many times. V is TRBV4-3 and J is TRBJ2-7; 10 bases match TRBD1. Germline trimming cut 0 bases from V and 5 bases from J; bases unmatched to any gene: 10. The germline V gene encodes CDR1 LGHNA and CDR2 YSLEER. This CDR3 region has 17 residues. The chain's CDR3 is CASSQDLGGQGTHEQYF. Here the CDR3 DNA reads TGCGCCAGCAGCCAAGATCTTGGGGGACAGGGGACCCACGAGCAGTACTTC.

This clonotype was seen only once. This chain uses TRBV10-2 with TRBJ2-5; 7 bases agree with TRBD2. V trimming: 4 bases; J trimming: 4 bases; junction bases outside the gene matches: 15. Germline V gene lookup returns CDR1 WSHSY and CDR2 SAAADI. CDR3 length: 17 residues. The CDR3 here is CASSGASGWTGSETQYF. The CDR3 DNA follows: TGCGCCAGCAGTGGGGCTAGCGGTTGGACGGGATCAGAGACCCAGTACTTC.

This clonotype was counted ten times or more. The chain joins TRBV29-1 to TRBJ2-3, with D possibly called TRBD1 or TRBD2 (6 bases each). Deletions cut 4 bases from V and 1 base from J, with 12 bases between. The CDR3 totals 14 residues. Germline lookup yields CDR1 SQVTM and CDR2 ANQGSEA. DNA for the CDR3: TGCAGCGTTGCTTTCCGGGGGCGCACAGATACGCAGTATTTT. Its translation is CSVAFRGRTDTQYF.

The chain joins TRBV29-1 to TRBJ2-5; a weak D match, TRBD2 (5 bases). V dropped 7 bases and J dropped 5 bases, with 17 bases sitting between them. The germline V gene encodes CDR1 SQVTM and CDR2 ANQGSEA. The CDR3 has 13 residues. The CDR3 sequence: CSAHLGGGETQYF. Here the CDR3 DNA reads TGCAGCGCTCACCTGGGTGGCGGGGAGACCCAGTACTTC.

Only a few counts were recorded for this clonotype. CDR3 in amino acids: CAITGTSSSYEQYF. The CDR3 DNA reads as TGTGCCATTACCGGGACCTCGAGCTCCTACGAGCAGTACTTC. The rearrangement joins TRBV28 to TRBJ2-7; D possibly uses TRBD1 or TRBD2 (5 bases each). Germline V gene data show CDR1 as MDHEN and CDR2 as SYDVKM. The CDR3 length is 14 residues. Trimming took 10 bases from V and 0 from J, leaving 16 bases between them.

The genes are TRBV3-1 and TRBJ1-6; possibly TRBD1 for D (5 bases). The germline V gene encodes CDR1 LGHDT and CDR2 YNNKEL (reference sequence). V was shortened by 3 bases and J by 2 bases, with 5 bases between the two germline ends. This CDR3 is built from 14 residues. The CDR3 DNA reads TGTGCCAGCAGCCAGGGGGCCTATAATTCACCCCTCCACTTT. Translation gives CASSQGAYNSPLHF.

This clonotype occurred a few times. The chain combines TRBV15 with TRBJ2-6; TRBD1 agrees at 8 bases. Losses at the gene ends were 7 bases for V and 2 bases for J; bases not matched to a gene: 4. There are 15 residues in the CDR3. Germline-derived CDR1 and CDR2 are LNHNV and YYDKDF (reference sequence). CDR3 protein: CATNEGQAGANVLTF. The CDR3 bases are TGTGCCACCAACGAGGGACAGGCTGGGGCCAACGTCCTGACTTTC.

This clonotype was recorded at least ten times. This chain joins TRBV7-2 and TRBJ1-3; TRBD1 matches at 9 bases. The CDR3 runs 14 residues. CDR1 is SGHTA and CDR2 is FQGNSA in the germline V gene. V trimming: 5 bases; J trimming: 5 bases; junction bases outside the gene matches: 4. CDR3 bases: TGTGCCAGCAGCCAGGGACAGGGCCGAAACACCATATATTTT. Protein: CASSQGQGRNTIYF.

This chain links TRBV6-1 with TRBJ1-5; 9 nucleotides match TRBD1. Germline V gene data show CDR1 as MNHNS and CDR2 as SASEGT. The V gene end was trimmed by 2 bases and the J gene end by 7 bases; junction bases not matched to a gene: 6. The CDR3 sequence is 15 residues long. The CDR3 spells CASSEKGTGYQPQHF. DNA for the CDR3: TGTGCCAGCAGTGAAAAGGGGACAGGGTACCAGCCCCAGCATTTT.

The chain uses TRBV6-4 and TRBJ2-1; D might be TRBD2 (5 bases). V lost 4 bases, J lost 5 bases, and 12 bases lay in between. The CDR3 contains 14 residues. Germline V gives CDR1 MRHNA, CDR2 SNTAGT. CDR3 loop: CASSGSVGNNEQFF. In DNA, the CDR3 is TGTGCCAGCAGTGGGTCTGTCGGGAACAATGAGCAGTTCTTC.

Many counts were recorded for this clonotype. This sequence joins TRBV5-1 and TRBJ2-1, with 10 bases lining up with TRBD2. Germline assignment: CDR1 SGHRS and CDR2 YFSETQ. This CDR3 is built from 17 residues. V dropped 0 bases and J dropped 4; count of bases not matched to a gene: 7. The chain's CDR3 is CASSLGPAGGQYNEQFF. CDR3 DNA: TGCGCCAGCAGCTTGGGTCCAGCGGGAGGGCAGTACAATGAGCAGTTCTTC.

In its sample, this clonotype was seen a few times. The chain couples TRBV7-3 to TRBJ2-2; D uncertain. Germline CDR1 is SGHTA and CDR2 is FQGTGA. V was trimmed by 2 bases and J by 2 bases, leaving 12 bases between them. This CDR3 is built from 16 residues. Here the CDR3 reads CASSLLGTANTGELFF. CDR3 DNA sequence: TGTGCCAGCAGCTTACTTGGAACAGCAAACACCGGGGAGCTGTTTTTT.

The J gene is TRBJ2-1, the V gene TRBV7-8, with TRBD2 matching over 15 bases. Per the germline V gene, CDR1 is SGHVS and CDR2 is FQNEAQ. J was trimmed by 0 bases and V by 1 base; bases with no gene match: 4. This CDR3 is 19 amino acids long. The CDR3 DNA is TGTGCCAGCAGCTTAGGGACTAGCGGGAGGGAGAGCTCCTACAATGAGCAGTTCTTC. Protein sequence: CASSLGTSGRESSYNEQFF.

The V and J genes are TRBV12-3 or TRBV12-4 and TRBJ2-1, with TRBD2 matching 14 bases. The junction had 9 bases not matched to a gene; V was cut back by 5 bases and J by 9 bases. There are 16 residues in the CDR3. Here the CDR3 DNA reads TGTGCCAGCAGTCCCACCGGGACTAGCGGGAGTCCTGAGCAGTTCTTC. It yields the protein CASSPTGTSGSPEQFF.

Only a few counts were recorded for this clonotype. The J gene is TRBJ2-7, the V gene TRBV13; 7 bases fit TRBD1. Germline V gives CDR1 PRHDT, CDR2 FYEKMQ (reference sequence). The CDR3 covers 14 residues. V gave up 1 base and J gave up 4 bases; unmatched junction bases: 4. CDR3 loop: CASSLAQGQYEQYF. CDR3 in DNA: TGTGCCAGCAGCTTAGCCCAGGGACAGTACGAGCAGTACTTC.

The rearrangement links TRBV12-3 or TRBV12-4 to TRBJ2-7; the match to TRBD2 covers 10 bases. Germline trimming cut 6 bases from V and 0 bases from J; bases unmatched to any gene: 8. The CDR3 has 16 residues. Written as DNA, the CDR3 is TGTGCCAGCAGCCCGACGCTAGCGGGGGCCTCCTACGAGCAGTACTTC. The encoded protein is CASSPTLAGASYEQYF.

CDR3 amino acids: CASSSTGTSGRAIYEQYF. CDR3 sequence (DNA): TGTGCCAGCAGCTCGACCGGGACTAGCGGGAGGGCCATCTACGAGCAGTACTTC. The genes are TRBV11-1 and TRBJ2-7; 16 bases map to TRBD2. From germline, CDR1 is SGHAT and CDR2 FQDESV (reference sequence). CDR3 length equals 18 residues. Losses at the gene ends were 4 bases for V and 3 bases for J; bases not matched to a gene: 9.

The CDR3 DNA sequence: TGTGCCTGGAGTGTAATGCCGGCGGAGACCCAGTACTTC. Translated: CAWSVMPAETQYF. The chain uses TRBV30 and TRBJ2-5; no firm D call. The germline CDR1 and CDR2 sequences are GTSNPN and SVGIG (reference sequence). CDR3 length: 13 amino acids. V was clipped by 0 bases and J by 5 bases, with 10 bases between them.

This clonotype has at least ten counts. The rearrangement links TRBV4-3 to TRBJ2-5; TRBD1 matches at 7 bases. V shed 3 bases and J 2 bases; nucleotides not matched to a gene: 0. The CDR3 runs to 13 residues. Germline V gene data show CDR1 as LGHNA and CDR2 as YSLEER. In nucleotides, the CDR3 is TGCGCCAGCAGCCAGGACAGGCAAGAGACCCAGTACTTC. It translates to CASSQDRQETQYF.

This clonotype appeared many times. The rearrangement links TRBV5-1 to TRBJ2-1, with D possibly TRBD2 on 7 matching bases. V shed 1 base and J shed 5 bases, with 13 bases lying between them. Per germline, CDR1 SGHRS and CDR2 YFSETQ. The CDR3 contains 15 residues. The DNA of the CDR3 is TGCGCCAGCAGCTTGTTGCGGGGGCCAGACAATGAGCAGTTCTTC. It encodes CASSLLRGPDNEQFF.

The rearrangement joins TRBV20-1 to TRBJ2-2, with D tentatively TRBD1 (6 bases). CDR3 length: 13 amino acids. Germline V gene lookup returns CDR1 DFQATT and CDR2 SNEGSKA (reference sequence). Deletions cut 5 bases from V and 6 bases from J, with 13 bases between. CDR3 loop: CSACRDTAGELFF. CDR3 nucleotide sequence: TGCAGTGCTTGCAGGGACACGGCCGGGGAGCTGTTTTTT.

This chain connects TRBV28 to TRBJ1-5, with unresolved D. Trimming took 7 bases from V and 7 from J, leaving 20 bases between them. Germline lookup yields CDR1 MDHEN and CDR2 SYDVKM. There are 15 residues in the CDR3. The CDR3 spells CASTPAAGGWQPQHF. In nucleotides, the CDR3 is TGTGCCAGCACCCCCGCGGCAGGCGGGTGGCAGCCCCAGCATTTT.

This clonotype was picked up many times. CDR3 nucleotide sequence: TGTGCCGGGGGACAAGGGGAAGCCAAAAACATTCAGTACTTC. It translates to CAGGQGEAKNIQYF. The rearrangement uses TRBV2 and TRBJ2-4; possibly TRBD1 for D (6 bases). The V gene lost 11 bases and the J gene lost 0 bases, with 14 bases spanning the gap. Germline CDR1 and CDR2: SNHLY and FYNNEI. The CDR3 runs 14 residues.

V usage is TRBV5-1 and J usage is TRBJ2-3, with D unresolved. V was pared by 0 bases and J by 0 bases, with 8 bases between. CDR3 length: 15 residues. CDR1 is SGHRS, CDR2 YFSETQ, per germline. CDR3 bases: TGCGCCAGCAGCTTGGAAGCGCTAAGCACAGATACGCAGTATTTT. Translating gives CASSLEALSTDTQYF.